This T cell receptor beta chain was profiled in a study of CD8 T cells in ankylosing spondylitis (dated by TCRdb to the late 2010s). Describing the broader study: The study profiled T cell receptor beta repertoires in healthy donors and ankylosing spondylitis patients to find disease-linked TCR variants. In total, the full study cohort was made up of nearly 110 healthy donors and approximately 27 ankylosing spondylitis patients. Peripheral blood was sampled, and synovial fluid was also collected from ankylosing spondylitis patients. General conclusions and limits of the study: In peripheral blood, the disease-linked clones were found at relatively low frequencies and had a CD8+ phenotype. Significant enrichment of the disease-linked clones was reported in matched synovial fluid samples from ankylosing spondylitis patients. Blood from ankylosing spondylitis patients appeared to be characterized by a TCR beta motif made up of under ten highly homologous amino acid variants. Some of the motif variants had been reported before in the synovial fluid and blood of reactive arthritis patients, a finding that suggests common disease-initiation mechanisms.

Ten or more counts support this clonotype. Its specific antigen is unknown. Base qualities are not recorded, but no much larger clone differs from it by a single base. Instrument used: Illumina HiSeq 2500. Quantitative 5'-RACE with molecular barcodes was the method used to prepare the TCR beta libraries. The original pipeline was this. A new computational method, built on a probabilistic model of VDJ rearrangement, was used to identify disease-linked TCR variants. TCRdb reworked the public reads: Q25 trimming with fastp, MiXCR clone assembly, productive beta chains retained. Every distinct CDR3 protein forms one entry, paired with its most common genes and DNA. The authors' filters were not applied to this entry. The table for this sample lists 150,000 to 200,000 distinct CDR3 sequences; approximately 32% of them were counted only once. The ten most abundant clones make up 6% of the sample. CDR1 is given as LNHDA and CDR2 as SQIVND, both from the germline V gene (reference sequence). Counted from cysteine to phenylalanine, this CDR3 has 14 amino acids. Only CDR3 DNA remains: 42 bases, in frame from the first base. The junction shows trimming of 7 bases on V and 1 base on J, plus 13 bases between the germline ends.

Synovial fluid samples were matched to blood samples from the same ankylosing spondylitis patients. What was sequenced was synovial fluid, either unsorted or a sorted T cell fraction (not recorded which). The TCR was taken from a male donor with ankylosing spondylitis. The receptor chain draws on TRBV19 and TRBJ1-1, with TRBD1 perhaps the D gene, on 5 matching bases. The CDR3 region: CASKFAGWNTEAFF. The nucleotide sequence reads as follows: TGTGCCAGTAAGTTTGCAGGGTGGAACACTGAAGCTTTCTTT.